Detailed here is one TCR beta chain. The record originates from a study of blood T cell repertoires in COVID-19. About the study: T cells, B-cell-depleted T cells, or PBMCs provided the cDNA or gDNA that served as material.

Generated by immunoSEQ multiplex PCR, the TCRdb table keeps only in-frame clones and is missing some. The data show about 77,000 clones, with around 76% seen just once and 16% held by the top ten. The CDR3 is 15 amino acids. Sequencing used peripheral blood. This TCR derives from a man between 65 and 85 years old with active or convalescent COVID-19. The chain recombines TRBV21-1 with TRBJ2-1; TRBD2 is the table's D call and was not checked against the DNA. TRBV21-1 is recorded as a pseudogene. This CDR3 is CASSKQRGPHNEQFF. CDR3 DNA sequence: TGTGCCAGCAGCAAACAGCGGGGGCCCCACAATGAGCAGTTCTTC.